The T cell receptor beta chain under discussion was sequenced for a study of early T cells in non-severe SARS-CoV-2 infection. Study in general: The authors sequenced bulk RNA from unsorted whole blood, leaving chains unpaired.

TCRdb ran MiXCR on the 5' RACE reads and lists one entry per CDR3 protein. Of fewer than 80,000 distinct CDR3 sequences in the sample, approximately 9.2% were seen once. Trimming stripped 4 bases from V and 2 bases from J, with 4 bases between. The CDR3 covers 11 residues. Germline values: CDR1 SGHRS, CDR2 YFSETQ. The sequence was collected from an adult who was a healthcare worker with PCR-confirmed SARS-CoV-2 infection or an uninfected control (not recorded which). Sequenced here: whole blood, sampled at baseline. V and J are TRBV5-1 and TRBJ2-7; D is unclear. The CDR3 protein is CASSGPYEQYF. The DNA of the CDR3 is TGCGCCAGCAGCGGACCCTACGAGCAGTACTTC.